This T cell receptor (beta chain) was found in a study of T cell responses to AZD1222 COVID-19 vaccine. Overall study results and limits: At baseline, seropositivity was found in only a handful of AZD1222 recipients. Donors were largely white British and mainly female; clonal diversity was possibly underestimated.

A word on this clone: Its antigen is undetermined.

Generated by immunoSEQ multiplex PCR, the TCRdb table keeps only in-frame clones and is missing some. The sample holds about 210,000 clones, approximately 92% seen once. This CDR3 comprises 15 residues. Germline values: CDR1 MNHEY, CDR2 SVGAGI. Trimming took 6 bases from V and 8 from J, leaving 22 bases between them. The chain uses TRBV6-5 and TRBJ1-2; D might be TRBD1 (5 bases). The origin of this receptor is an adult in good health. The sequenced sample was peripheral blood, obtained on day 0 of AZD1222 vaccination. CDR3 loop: CASSDYGDGSEGYTF. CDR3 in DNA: TGTGCCAGCAGCGATTACGGGGACGGGAGTGAAGGCTACACCTTC.